A selection of T cell receptor beta chains follows, all from one sample in a study of naive and memory T cell subsets. TCRdb analysed the UMI-ligation and nested PCR reads with MiXCR anew, one entry per CDR3 protein. The table includes about 140,000 distinct CDR3 sequences, more than 15% detected once. The sequenced sample consisted of naive CD8+ T cells from blood. The receptors stem from a human donor in good health. Each CDR3 is given with its conserved first and last residue. The order of the fields is V gene, clone size, D gene, J gene, CDR3 protein, CDR3 DNA. The D gene is left open where the match is weak. Some rows have no size entry. The others give once, few or many, or a class for an expanded clone.

>TRBV12-3/TRBV12-4|many|TRBD2|TRBJ2-7
CASSLRGLASYEQYF
TGTGCCAGCAGTTTACGGGGACTAGCATCCTACGAGCAGTACTTC
>TRBV9|.|TRBD2|TRBJ2-1
CASSPSGRGDEQFF
TGTGCCAGCAGCCCAAGCGGGAGAGGGGATGAGCAGTTCTTC
>TRBV27|.|TRBD2|TRBJ2-1
CASSTWTSGSYNEQFF
TGTGCCAGCAGCACCTGGACTAGCGGTTCCTACAATGAGCAGTTCTTC
>TRBV6-1|few|TRBD1|TRBJ1-1
CASSERGTGGAGEAFF
TGTGCCAGCAGTGAAAGGGGGACAGGGGGAGCCGGTGAAGCTTTCTTT
>TRBV24-1|.|.|TRBJ2-1
CATSDSQGGRAYNEQFF
TGTGCCACCAGTGATTCTCAGGGGGGAAGGGCCTACAATGAGCAGTTCTTC
>TRBV14|few|.|TRBJ2-1
CASSQVVGPRRRNEQFF
TGTGCCAGCAGCCAAGTTGTCGGACCTCGGCGCAGGAATGAGCAGTTCTTC
>TRBV29-1|many|.|TRBJ2-7
CSVEAGEQYF
TGCAGCGTTGAAGCAGGCGAGCAGTACTTC
>TRBV27|few|TRBD1|TRBJ2-1
CASSQGVNEQFF
TGTGCCAGCAGCCAGGGGGTCAATGAGCAGTTCTTC
>TRBV20-1|few|.|TRBJ2-5
CSASTEGETQYF
TGCAGTGCTAGTACGGAGGGAGAGACCCAGTACTTC
>TRBV28|few|.|TRBJ2-6
CASSSRHPGANVLTF
TGTGCCAGCAGTTCGAGACATCCAGGGGCCAACGTCCTGACTTTC
>TRBV4-1|few|.|TRBJ1-2
CASSQQLTVYGYTF
TGCGCCAGCAGCCAACAATTGACCGTGTATGGCTACACCTTC
>TRBV5-5|few|TRBD1|TRBJ2-5
CASSFVTGEETQYF
TGTGCCAGCAGCTTTGTTACAGGGGAAGAGACCCAGTACTTC
>TRBV12-3/TRBV12-4|few|.|TRBJ1-2
CASSHRVADLLLGYTF
TGTGCCAGCAGTCACAGGGTCGCCGACCTTCTGCTAGGCTACACCTTC
>TRBV2|.|TRBD1|TRBJ2-7
CAGRDSSYEQYF
TGTGCCGGTAGGGACAGTTCCTACGAGCAGTACTTC
>TRBV4-1|few|.|TRBJ2-7
CASSVQITYEQYF
TGCGCCAGCAGCGTACAGATAACCTACGAGCAGTACTTC
>TRBV6-6|.|.|TRBJ1-1
CASSQPPGLNTEAFF
TGTGCCAGCAGTCAACCCCCAGGCTTGAACACTGAAGCTTTCTTT
>TRBV29-1|many|.|TRBJ1-5
CSVDGAYYSNQPQHF
TGCAGCGTTGACGGGGCCTACTATAGCAATCAGCCCCAGCATTTT
>TRBV12-3/TRBV12-4|.|.|TRBJ2-7
CATESGDEPYEQYF
TGTGCCACCGAGTCGGGGGATGAGCCCTACGAGCAGTACTTC
>TRBV7-9|.|.|TRBJ2-7
CASRAGLSYEQYF
TGTGCCAGCAGGGCGGGACTCTCCTACGAGCAGTACTTC
>TRBV20-1|.|.|TRBJ2-7
CSARELTGQSYEQYF
TGCAGTGCTAGAGAATTAACGGGACAAAGTTACGAGCAGTACTTC
>TRBV5-5|few|.|TRBJ1-6
CASSLDLRRMDSPLHF
TGTGCCAGCAGCTTGGATTTGCGACGGATGGATTCACCCCTCCACTTT
>TRBV6-2/TRBV6-3|.|.|TRBJ2-7
CASSYSTQRLTYEQYF
TGTGCCAGCAGTTACTCGACTCAGCGGCTAACCTACGAGCAGTACTTC
>TRBV27|.|TRBD2|TRBJ2-1
CATGTSGFDEQFF
TGTGCCACCGGGACTAGCGGGTTTGATGAGCAGTTCTTC
>TRBV29-1|once|.|TRBJ2-7
CSVLLMGAYEQYF
TGCAGCGTTCTGTTGATGGGGGCCTACGAGCAGTACTTC
>TRBV25-1|.|.|TRBJ2-7
CASSDLSYEQYF
TGTGCCAGCAGTGACCTCTCCTACGAGCAGTACTTC
>TRBV12-3/TRBV12-4|.|TRBD2|TRBJ2-3
CASTASGGPTDTQYF
TGTGCCAGCACCGCTAGCGGAGGGCCCACAGATACGCAGTATTTT
>TRBV6-5|.|TRBD1|TRBJ2-1
CASSPGQHNEQFF
TGTGCCAGCAGTCCGGGACAGCACAATGAGCAGTTCTTC
>TRBV7-9|.|.|TRBJ1-1
CASSFPPGGRGGTEAFF
TGTGCCAGCAGCTTCCCACCCGGAGGGAGGGGAGGGACTGAAGCTTTCTTT
>TRBV28|.|TRBD1|TRBJ2-1
CASSNGQGDEQFF
TGTGCCAGCAGCAATGGACAGGGTGATGAGCAGTTCTTC